The 11 T cell receptor beta chains in this list originate from one sample, sequenced in a study of T cell responses to AZD1222 COVID-19 vaccine. Some clones are missing from TCRdb's copy, which holds only in-frame ones; the method was immunoSEQ multiplex PCR. In the table there are 130,000 or so clones, 90% to 95% of which are singletons. Sequenced material: peripheral blood, taken 28 days after the second AZD1222 dose. The receptors shown here come from an adult who received the AZD1222 COVID-19 vaccine.

The chain combines TRBV5-1 with TRBJ2-1; 10 positions agree with TRBD2. The CDR3 runs 14 residues. V shed 1 base and J 6 bases; nucleotides not matched to a gene: 1. From germline, CDR1 is SGHRS and CDR2 YFSETQ. In DNA, the CDR3 is TGCGCCAGCAGCTTGACTAGCGGGGTCAATGAGCAGTTCTTC. It codes for CASSLTSGVNEQFF.

Here the CDR3 reads CASTSRGSSYNEQFF. CDR3 nucleotides: TGTGCCAGCACATCTAGGGGGAGCTCCTACAATGAGCAGTTCTTC. This chain connects TRBV7-7 to TRBJ2-1; D perhaps matches TRBD1 (6 bases). This CDR3 contains 15 residues. V lost 7 bases to trimming and J lost 0 bases, with 13 bases between them. Germline CDR1 SSHAT, CDR2 FNYEAQ (reference sequence).

The rearrangement uses TRBV2 and TRBJ2-5; no definite D call. CDR3 length equals 13 residues. V shed 3 bases and J shed 2 bases, with 7 bases lying between them. CDR1 and CDR2 from the germline V gene are SNHLY and FYNNEI. The CDR3 spells CASSEYYQETQYF. In DNA, the CDR3 is TGTGCCAGCAGTGAGTACTATCAAGAGACCCAGTACTTC.

This rearrangement joins TRBV7-9 to TRBJ2-7, with 7 nucleotides matching TRBD2. This CDR3 comprises 17 residues. Germline CDR1 SEHNR, CDR2 FQNEAQ (reference sequence). V lost 5 bases and J lost 5; bases outside the gene matches: 18. CDR3 bases: TGTGCCAGCAGCCGCGAGCCACAAACGGGGGGAAGCAACGAGCAGTACTTC. This codes for CASSREPQTGGSNEQYF.

The chain recombines TRBV5-8 with TRBJ1-2; D unresolved. In germline, CDR1 is SGHTS, CDR2 YDEGEE. The CDR3 spans 13 residues. V lost 4 bases and J lost 2, with 9 bases in between. The DNA for the CDR3 is TGTGCCAGCAGCCGATACGAAAACTATGGCTACACCTTC. Protein sequence: CASSRYENYGYTF.

The chain uses TRBV19 and TRBJ1-6, with a possible D match to TRBD1 (5 bases). V lost 5 bases, J lost 14 bases, and 13 bases lay in between. The CDR3 loop spans 12 amino acids. CDR1 LNHDA and CDR2 SQIVND come from the germline V gene (reference sequence). The CDR3 is CASSPPGPSLHF. The CDR3 DNA reads as TGTGCCAGTAGTCCCCCGGGACCCTCCCTCCACTTT.

The J gene is TRBJ1-1, the V gene TRBV10-3, with 7 bases lining up with TRBD1. The CDR3 covers 13 residues. The V and J ends lost 7 bases and 6 bases, in that order; junction bases with no gene match: 8. Germline assignment: CDR1 ENHRY and CDR2 SYGVKD. CDR3 amino acids: CAIKVFDRAEAFF. The DNA for the CDR3 is TGTGCCATCAAAGTATTCGACAGGGCTGAAGCTTTCTTT.

This sequence joins TRBV14 and TRBJ2-4; D ambiguous. CDR1 and CDR2 (germline): SGHDN, FVKESK. Trimming left V 4 bases short and J 3 bases short, with 10 bases between. The CDR3 sequence is 14 residues long. Here the CDR3 DNA reads TGTGCCAGCAGCCCCCGGGCCTACAAAAACATTCAGTACTTC. It translates to CASSPRAYKNIQYF.

The V gene is TRBV7-9, the J gene TRBJ1-6; D unclear. Trimming took off 1 base at V and 7 bases at J, with 20 bases between the two ends. This CDR3 contains 18 residues. The germline gives CDR1 SEHNR, CDR2 FQNEAQ (reference sequence). The CDR3: CASSLVLGRLPGNSPLHF. Here the CDR3 DNA reads TGTGCCAGCAGCTTAGTGTTGGGCAGACTGCCGGGGAATTCACCCCTCCACTTT.

The chain couples TRBV12-3 or TRBV12-4 to TRBJ1-5; no reliable D call. The germline V and J ends were trimmed by 5 bases and 4 bases, with 9 bases remaining between them. CDR3 length equals 13 residues. This CDR3 reads CASSPPGNQPQHF. In DNA, the CDR3 is TGTGCCAGCAGTCCCCCCGGGAATCAGCCCCAGCATTTT.

This clone was recorded once. The gene calls are TRBV28 and TRBJ2-3; no definite D call. Between the trimmed V and J ends, which lost 8 bases and 3 bases, there was a span of 12 bases. The CDR3 has 13 residues. Germline V gives CDR1 MDHEN, CDR2 SYDVKM. As DNA, the CDR3 is TGTGCCAGCTCATACGGGTTTACAGATACGCAGTATTTT. As protein: CASSYGFTDTQYF.